This T cell receptor (beta chain) derives from a study of neurological immune-mediated disorders. This clonotype has a count of ten or more. TCRdb passed the 5' RACE reads through MiXCR, listing each CDR3 protein once. The data contain about 84,000 distinct CDR3 sequences, 4.3% of them singletons. Described time point: longitudinal time-point 3. The germline gives CDR1 SGHTS, CDR2 YDEGEE. The CDR3 runs 16 residues. V lost 3 bases, J lost 1 base, and 16 bases lay in between. V is TRBV5-8 and J is TRBJ1-1; tentative D call: TRBD1 (5 bases). The material sequenced was PBMCs. This sequence originates from a woman aged 55-70 years with multiple sclerosis. The CDR3 loop is CASSWGYRDQNTEAFF. For the CDR3, the DNA is TGTGCCAGCAGCTGGGGGTATAGGGACCAGAACACTGAAGCTTTCTTT.